This TCR beta chain originates from a study of T cell changes during pregnancy in multiple sclerosis. Repertoires were generated with immunoSEQ multiplex PCR, while TCRdb's copy carries only in-frame clones and drops some. The data hold about 59,000 clones, with 80% to 95% observed a single time. The trim removed 7 bases at V and 0 bases at J, leaving 5 bases unmatched. This CDR3 has 15 residues. Germline lookup yields CDR1 SGHDT and CDR2 YYEEEE. The sequence came from a female donor in good health, enrolled as a control in a pregnancy study. The sequenced sample was peripheral blood, obtained in the third trimester of pregnancy. The V gene is TRBV5-6, the J gene TRBJ2-1; 9 bases are shared with TRBD2. For the CDR3, the DNA is TGTGCCAGCGGACTGCGGGGGGGCTCCTACAATGAGCAGTTCTTC. Protein: CASGLRGGSYNEQFF.